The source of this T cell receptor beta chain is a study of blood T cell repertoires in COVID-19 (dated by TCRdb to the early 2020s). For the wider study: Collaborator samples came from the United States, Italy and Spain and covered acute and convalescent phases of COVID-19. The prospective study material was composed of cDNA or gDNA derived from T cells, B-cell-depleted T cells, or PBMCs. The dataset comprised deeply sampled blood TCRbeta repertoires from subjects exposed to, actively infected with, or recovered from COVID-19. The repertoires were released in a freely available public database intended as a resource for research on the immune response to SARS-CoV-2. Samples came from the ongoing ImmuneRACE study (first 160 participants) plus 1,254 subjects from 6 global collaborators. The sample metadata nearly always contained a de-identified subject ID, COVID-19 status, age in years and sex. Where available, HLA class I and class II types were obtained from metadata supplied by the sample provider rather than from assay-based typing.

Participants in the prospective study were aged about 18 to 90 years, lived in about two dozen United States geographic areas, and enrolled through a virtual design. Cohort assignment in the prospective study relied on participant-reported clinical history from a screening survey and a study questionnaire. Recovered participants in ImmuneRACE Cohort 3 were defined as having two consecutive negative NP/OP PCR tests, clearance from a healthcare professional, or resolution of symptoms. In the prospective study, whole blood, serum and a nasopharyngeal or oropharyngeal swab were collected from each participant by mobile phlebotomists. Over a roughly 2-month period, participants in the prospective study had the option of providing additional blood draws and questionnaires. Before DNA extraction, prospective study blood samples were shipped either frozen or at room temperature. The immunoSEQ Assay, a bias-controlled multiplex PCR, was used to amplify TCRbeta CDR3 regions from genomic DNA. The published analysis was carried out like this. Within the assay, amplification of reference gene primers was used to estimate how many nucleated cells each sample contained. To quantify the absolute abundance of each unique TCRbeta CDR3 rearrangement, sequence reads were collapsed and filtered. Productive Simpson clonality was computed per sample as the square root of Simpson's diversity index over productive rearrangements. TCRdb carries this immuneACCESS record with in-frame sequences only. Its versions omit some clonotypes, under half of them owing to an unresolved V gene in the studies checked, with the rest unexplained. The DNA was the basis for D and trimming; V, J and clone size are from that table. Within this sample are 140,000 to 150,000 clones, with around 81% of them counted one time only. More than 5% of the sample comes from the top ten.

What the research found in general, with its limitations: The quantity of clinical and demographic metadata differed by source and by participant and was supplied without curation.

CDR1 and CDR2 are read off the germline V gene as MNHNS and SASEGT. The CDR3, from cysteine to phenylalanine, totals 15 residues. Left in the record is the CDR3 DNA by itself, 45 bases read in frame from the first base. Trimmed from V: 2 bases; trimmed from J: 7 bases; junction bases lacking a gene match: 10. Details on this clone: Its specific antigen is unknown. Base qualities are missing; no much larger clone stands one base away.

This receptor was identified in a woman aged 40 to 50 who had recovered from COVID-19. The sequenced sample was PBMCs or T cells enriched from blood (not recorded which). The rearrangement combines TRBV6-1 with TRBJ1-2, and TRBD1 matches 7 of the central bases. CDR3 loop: CASSEYPTGSSGYTF. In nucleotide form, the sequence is TGTGCCAGCAGTGAATACCCGACAGGGTCAAGTGGCTACACCTTC.